A selection of T cell receptor beta chains follows, all from one sample in a study of metastatic and nonmetastatic thyroid tumors. MiXCR was used by TCRdb to re-call the PCR reads. The sample has about 30,000 clones, about 4.1% seen once. The sample comprised blood. The receptors were gathered from a female donor with papillary thyroid cancer or a benign thyroid nodule (not recorded which). Some clones in this sample may be carry-over from other donors' samples. Both conserved end residues are part of each CDR3. A D gene is named only where the DNA matches it firmly. Clone size is shown for a subset of rows, as once, few, many or a class of expanded clone.

CDR3 DNA	CDR3 protein	J gene	clone size	V gene	CDR3 length	D gene
TGCGCCAGCAGCTTGTTTTCTTGCGATGAGCAGTTCTTC	CASSLFSCDEQFF	TRBJ2-1	few	TRBV5-1	13	.
TGCGCCAGCAGCCCGACAAACAAGAACACTGAAGCTTTCTTT	CASSPTNKNTEAFF	TRBJ1-1	.	TRBV5-1	14	.
TGTGCCAGCAGCCACACCATGGGGGGAGTCCCCGACAATGAGAAGTTCTTC	CASSHTMGGVPDNEKFF	TRBJ2-1	.	TRBV2	17	.
TGTGCCAGCAGTGTTTTAAAGGGAGCGGCCTACGAGCAGTACTTC	CASSVLKGAAYEQYF	TRBJ2-7	few	TRBV6-4	15	.
TGTGCCAGCAGCTGGGGACAGGGGGCCTTGAACACTGAAGCTTTCTTT	CASSWGQGALNTEAFF	TRBJ1-1	many	TRBV5-8	16	TRBD1
TGTGCCAGCAGCCCGGGACAGGGGGCGAATGAAAAACTGTTTTTT	CASSPGQGANEKLFF	TRBJ1-4	few	TRBV7-9	15	TRBD1
TGTGCCAGCAGTGAAGATGGAGGGAGCACAGATACGCAGTATTTT	CASSEDGGSTDTQYF	TRBJ2-3	few	TRBV6-1	15	.
TGCAGCGTTGCCGGCCAACCCCGACGGGATACGCAGTATTTT	CSVAGQPRRDTQYF	TRBJ2-3	many	TRBV29-1	14	.
TGTGCCTGGAGCATCACAGATACGCAGTATTTT	CAWSITDTQYF	TRBJ2-3	many	TRBV30	11	.
TGTGCCAGCAGAGCCGGACAGGGGGGGAATTCACCCCTCCACTTT	CASRAGQGGNSPLHF	TRBJ1-6	.	TRBV12-3/TRBV12-4	15	TRBD1
TGTGCCAGCAGTGAATTCGAGGTTCAGATCTACGAGCAGTACTTC	CASSEFEVQIYEQYF	TRBJ2-7	few	TRBV6-1	15	.
TGTGCCAGCAGTTCCCGTACCCACAATCAGCCCCAGCATTTT	CASSSRTHNQPQHF	TRBJ1-5	medium-sized	TRBV27	14	.
TGTGCCATTCTATCAGGGTCCGCCGGGGAGCTGTTTTTT	CAILSGSAGELFF	TRBJ2-2	.	TRBV10-3	13	.
TGTGCCAGTGGTATGGGCTGGGATGGCTACACATTC	CASGMGWDGYTF	TRBJ1-2	.	TRBV19	12	.
TGTGCCAGCAGCTTAATGGCTTTCGGGGGGCAGGGCGAGCAGTACTTC	CASSLMAFGGQGEQYF	TRBJ2-7	many	TRBV7-9	16	.
TGCGCCAGCAGCCAATTTAGTACGGGCCTCAATTCACCCCTCCACTTT	CASSQFSTGLNSPLHF	TRBJ1-6	many	TRBV4-1	16	.
TGTGCCAGCAGTACCACAGGGAGCTCCTACAATGAGCAGTTCTTC	CASSTTGSSYNEQFF	TRBJ2-1	medium-sized	TRBV6-1	15	.
TGCGCCAGCGGCTTAACGACAGGGGAGCATTCACCCCTCCACTTT	CASGLTTGEHSPLHF	TRBJ1-6	many	TRBV5-1	15	TRBD1
TGTGCCAGCAGTCCAGGGGGAGGGTTTGGGGAGCTGTTTTTT	CASSPGGGFGELFF	TRBJ2-2	.	TRBV6-1	14	.
TGTGCCAGCAGTGAGGACAGGGCGGGCTACGAGCAGTACTTC	CASSEDRAGYEQYF	TRBJ2-7	.	TRBV2	14	TRBD1
TGTGCCAGCAGTCTGACTAGCGGGACAGATACGCAGTATTTT	CASSLTSGTDTQYF	TRBJ2-3	medium-sized	TRBV6-1	14	TRBD2
TGTGCCAGCTTTCGGGACAGGGGTTTGGAAAATCAGCCCCAGCATTTT	CASFRDRGLENQPQHF	TRBJ1-5	few	TRBV12-3/TRBV12-4	16	TRBD1
TGTGCCAGCAGGAGGGCCACACAGTCCTACGAGCAGTACTTC	CASRRATQSYEQYF	TRBJ2-7	few	TRBV6-2/TRBV6-3	14	.
TGTGCCAGCAGCTTCAGTCAATCCTACGAGCAGTACTTC	CASSFSQSYEQYF	TRBJ2-7	many	TRBV5-5	13	.
TGTGCCAGCACGAAGGGGGCGGGTACTGAAGCTTTCTTT	CASTKGAGTEAFF	TRBJ1-1	.	TRBV2	13	TRBD1
TGCAGCGTTGCCCGGGACAGTGCTAACTATGGCTACACCTTC	CSVARDSANYGYTF	TRBJ1-2	.	TRBV29-1	14	TRBD1
TGTGCCAGCAGAAACCAGGACAGAATCTATGGCTACACCTTC	CASRNQDRIYGYTF	TRBJ1-2	few	TRBV6-2/TRBV6-3	14	.
TGTGCCAGCAGTTCCCGGGGTACAGCCCTGTTGCCAGATACGCAGTATTTT	CASSSRGTALLPDTQYF	TRBJ2-3	medium-sized	TRBV27	17	.
TGCAGTGCTTTTCGAACAGGGGGCTATGGTGCCGGGGAGCTGTTTTTT	CSAFRTGGYGAGELFF	TRBJ2-2	many	TRBV20-1	16	TRBD1
TGTGCCAGCAGTTCCCCAGCTAACTATGGCTACACCTTC	CASSSPANYGYTF	TRBJ1-2	medium-sized	TRBV28	13	.
TGTGCCAGCAGCGTAGGGGCAGGGGGCGTCTACGAGCAGTACTTC	CASSVGAGGVYEQYF	TRBJ2-7	many	TRBV9	15	TRBD1
TGTGCCAGCAGTGAAGGGGGTTGGGGACGGTCGTCCTACGAGCAGTACTTC	CASSEGGWGRSSYEQYF	TRBJ2-7	.	TRBV6-1	17	.
TGTGCCAGCAGTGACCTAGCGGGGGGGCCAGATACGCAGTATTTT	CASSDLAGGPDTQYF	TRBJ2-3	medium-sized	TRBV6-1	15	TRBD2
TGTGCCAGCTCACCATCTAGCGGGAGTCGGAATGAGCAGTTCTTC	CASSPSSGSRNEQFF	TRBJ2-1	many	TRBV18	15	TRBD2
TGTGCCAGTAGTATTATGGCTAGCGGGAGCCAAGAGACCCAGTACTTC	CASSIMASGSQETQYF	TRBJ2-5	.	TRBV19	16	TRBD2
TGTGCCAGCAGTGCGCGACCGGGACAGGGAGTTGGTACGCAGTATTTT	CASSARPGQGVGTQYF	TRBJ2-3	few	TRBV6-2/TRBV6-3	16	TRBD1
TGTGCCAGCAGCCTTGTGGGGGACTTCCCTTCAGGGCAGTTCTTC	CASSLVGDFPSGQFF	TRBJ2-1	many	TRBV5-6	15	.
TGTGCCAGCAGCCCCGGGCCGCTTGTGGCCCAGCATTTT	CASSPGPLVAQHF	TRBJ1-5	.	TRBV6-2/TRBV6-3	13	.
TGCAGTGCTATCGGTACTAGCTGGAGGGCCAGGAATGAGCAGTTCTTC	CSAIGTSWRARNEQFF	TRBJ2-1	.	TRBV20-1	16	.
TGTGCCAGTAGCGGGGGACAGCAGCATAATTCACCCCTCCACTTT	CASSGGQQHNSPLHF	TRBJ1-6	.	TRBV19	15	TRBD1
TGTGCCAGCAGTTACTCCCAAGACAGGCCGTATGGCTACACCTTC	CASSYSQDRPYGYTF	TRBJ1-2	few	TRBV6-2/TRBV6-3	15	.
TGTGCCAGCAGTTACACCCCACAGGGGGTGAGTGAGTATTTT	CASSYTPQGVSEYF	TRBJ2-3	few	TRBV6-9	14	TRBD1
TGTGCCAGCAGCGACGGGACAGGGGATACGCAGTATTTT	CASSDGTGDTQYF	TRBJ2-3	.	TRBV9	13	TRBD1
TGTGCCAGCAGTTTCGTGGGACTAGCGGGACGTGAGCAGTTCTTC	CASSFVGLAGREQFF	TRBJ2-1	many	TRBV12-3/TRBV12-4	15	TRBD2
TGTGCCAGCAGCTCTGACGACCTCTACGAGCAGTACTTC	CASSSDDLYEQYF	TRBJ2-7	medium-sized	TRBV7-9	13	.
TGTGCCACCAGTGAAGTGACTAGCGGGAACGAGCAGTACTTC	CATSEVTSGNEQYF	TRBJ2-7	many	TRBV24-1	14	TRBD2
TGTGCCAGCAGCTTAGGGACTACAGGGGCGCCCCTCCACTTT	CASSLGTTGAPLHF	TRBJ1-6	few	TRBV11-2	14	TRBD1
TGTGCCACCATTGACAGGGCCTATGGCTACACCTTC	CATIDRAYGYTF	TRBJ1-2	few	TRBV19	12	TRBD1
TGTGCCAGCTCTAGGGGCTTAGCGGGGCTTAATGAGCAGTTCTTC	CASSRGLAGLNEQFF	TRBJ2-1	medium-sized	TRBV27	15	TRBD2
TGTGCCAGCAGCTTATTCTACGCGAACACCGGGGAGCTGTTTTTT	CASSLFYANTGELFF	TRBJ2-2	many	TRBV7-2	15	.
TGTGCCAGCAGCCCCGGGACTAGCGGAACGGGGAGGCAGTTCTTC	CASSPGTSGTGRQFF	TRBJ2-1	many	TRBV12-3/TRBV12-4	15	TRBD2
TGTGCCAGCAGCCAGGAGGTATACTACGAGCAGTACTTC	CASSQEVYYEQYF	TRBJ2-7	many	TRBV14	13	.
TGTGCCAGCAGAGATACAGGGGTAAACACCGGGGAGCTGTTTTTT	CASRDTGVNTGELFF	TRBJ2-2	many	TRBV6-1	15	TRBD1
TGTGCCAGTAGTATAGATCGTGGGAAGGAAAAACTGTTTTTT	CASSIDRGKEKLFF	TRBJ1-4	many	TRBV19	14	.